The next 11 T cell receptor beta chains were all read from a single sample in a study of blood T cell repertoires in COVID-19. Using immunoSEQ multiplex PCR, the repertoire was profiled, and TCRdb retains in-frame clones only, with some absent. The sample has about 320,000 clones, approximately 85% seen once. The sequenced material came from peripheral blood. These receptors were collected from a human donor in a cohort sampled during active COVID-19.

The V gene is TRBV2, the J gene TRBJ1-5; D is uncertain. Germline-derived CDR1 and CDR2 are SNHLY and FYNNEI. CDR3 size: 15 residues. Trimming stripped 3 bases from V and 0 bases from J, with 9 bases between. CDR3 amino acids: CASSERRDSNQPQHF. In nucleotides, the CDR3 is TGTGCCAGCAGTGAGAGGCGGGATAGCAATCAGCCCCAGCATTTT.

CDR3 sequence: CASSEAGRGRSPLHF. In DNA, the CDR3 is TGTGCCAGCAGTGAAGCCGGAAGGGGGCGTTCACCCCTCCACTTT. The chain couples TRBV2 to TRBJ1-6, with TRBD1 matching 7 bases. The germline gives CDR1 SNHLY, CDR2 FYNNEI. This CDR3 contains 15 residues. J was trimmed by 9 bases and V by 0 bases; bases with no gene match: 5.

The chain couples TRBV5-6 to TRBJ2-7; TRBD1 matches 8 bases. V lost 4 bases, J lost 0 bases, and 3 bases stayed unmatched. The CDR3 has 14 residues. The germline gives CDR1 SGHDT, CDR2 YYEEEE. The CDR3 DNA sequence: TGTGCCAGCAGCCGGGACAGGAGCTCCTACGAGCAGTACTTC. Translated: CASSRDRSSYEQYF.

The genes are TRBV21-1 and TRBJ1-3. TRBV21-1 is assigned pseudogene status. The CDR3 has 17 residues. The chain's CDR3 is CASSTEEYPGTGNTIYF. The CDR3 DNA reads TGTGCCAGCAGCACAGAAGAATACCCCGGGACTGGAAACACCATATATTTT.

The chain is built from TRBV24-1 and TRBJ2-1, with 8 nucleotides matching TRBD2. This CDR3 spans 15 amino acids. CDR1 KGHDR and CDR2 SFDVKD come from the germline V gene. V dropped 9 bases and J dropped 6; count of bases not matched to a gene: 12. CDR3 nucleotides: TGTGCCACCTCCGAAACCCGGGGGGGCCTCAATGAGCAGTTCTTC. Its translation: CATSETRGGLNEQFF.

The chain is built from TRBV19 and TRBJ2-7; 8 bases align to TRBD2. Per the germline V gene, CDR1 is LNHDA and CDR2 is SQIVND (reference sequence). The trim removed 5 bases at V and 0 bases at J, leaving 3 bases unmatched. This CDR3 contains 14 residues. In nucleotides, the CDR3 is TGTGCCAGTAGTGAGGCGGGAGGCTCCTACGAGCAGTACTTC. Its protein product is CASSEAGGSYEQYF.

The chain couples TRBV5-5 to TRBJ1-4; 8 bases are shared with TRBD1. In germline, CDR1 is SGHKS, CDR2 YYEKEE (reference sequence). Losses at the gene ends were 4 bases for V and 8 bases for J; bases not matched to a gene: 16. There are 17 residues in the CDR3. CDR3 loop: CASSEDRAGSASEKLFF. The CDR3 DNA reads TGTGCCAGCAGCGAGGACAGGGCAGGATCGGCTTCGGAAAAACTGTTTTTT.

The chain uses TRBV28 and TRBJ2-1; 8 bases agree with TRBD1. V dropped 5 bases and J dropped 2; count of bases not matched to a gene: 5. CDR3 size: 15 residues. In germline, CDR1 is MDHEN, CDR2 SYDVKM. CDR3 bases: TGTGCCAGCAGTCCTCCGGGACAGGCCTACAATGAGCAGTTCTTC. Its translation is CASSPPGQAYNEQFF.

The gene calls are TRBV10-3 and TRBJ2-2; TRBD2 aligns across 7 bases. The CDR3 length is 16 residues. V shed 0 bases and J 0 bases; nucleotides not matched to a gene: 1. CDR1 is ENHRY, CDR2 SYGVKD, per germline. CDR3 coding DNA: TGTGCCATCAGTGAGTCGGGGGGGTCGAACACCGGGGAGCTGTTTTTT. It is translated as CAISESGGSNTGELFF.

This sequence joins TRBV7-6 and TRBJ2-6; TRBD1 might be the D (5 bases). The V gene's germline CDR1 is SGHVS and CDR2 FNYEAQ. The CDR3 is 18 amino acids. V dropped 1 base and J dropped 0 bases, with 13 bases sitting between them. In DNA form, the CDR3 reads TGTGCCAGCAGCTTAGTGGGCAGGGTCACCTCTGGGGCCAACGTCCTGACTTTC. It codes for CASSLVGRVTSGANVLTF.

This chain uses TRBV28 with TRBJ2-7, with D perhaps TRBD1 (5 bases). V lost 5 bases and J lost 1, with 12 bases in between. Germline CDR1 reads MDHEN; CDR2 reads SYDVKM. The CDR3 contains 14 residues. DNA of the CDR3: TGTGCCAGCAGTGACAGCTATCTATCCTACGAGCAGTACTTC. It codes for CASSDSYLSYEQYF.